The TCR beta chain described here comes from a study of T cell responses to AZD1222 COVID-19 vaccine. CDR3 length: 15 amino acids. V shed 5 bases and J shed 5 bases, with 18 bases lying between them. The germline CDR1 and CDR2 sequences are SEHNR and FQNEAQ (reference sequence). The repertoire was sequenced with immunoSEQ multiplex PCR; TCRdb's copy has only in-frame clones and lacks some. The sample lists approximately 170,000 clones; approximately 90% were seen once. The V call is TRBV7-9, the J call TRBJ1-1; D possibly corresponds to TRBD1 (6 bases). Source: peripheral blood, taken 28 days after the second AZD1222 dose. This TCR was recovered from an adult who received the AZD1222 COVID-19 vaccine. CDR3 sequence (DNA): TGTGCCAGCAGCCATGCGGGGGCCGGGGAGACTGAAGCTTTCTTT. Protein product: CASSHAGAGETEAFF.